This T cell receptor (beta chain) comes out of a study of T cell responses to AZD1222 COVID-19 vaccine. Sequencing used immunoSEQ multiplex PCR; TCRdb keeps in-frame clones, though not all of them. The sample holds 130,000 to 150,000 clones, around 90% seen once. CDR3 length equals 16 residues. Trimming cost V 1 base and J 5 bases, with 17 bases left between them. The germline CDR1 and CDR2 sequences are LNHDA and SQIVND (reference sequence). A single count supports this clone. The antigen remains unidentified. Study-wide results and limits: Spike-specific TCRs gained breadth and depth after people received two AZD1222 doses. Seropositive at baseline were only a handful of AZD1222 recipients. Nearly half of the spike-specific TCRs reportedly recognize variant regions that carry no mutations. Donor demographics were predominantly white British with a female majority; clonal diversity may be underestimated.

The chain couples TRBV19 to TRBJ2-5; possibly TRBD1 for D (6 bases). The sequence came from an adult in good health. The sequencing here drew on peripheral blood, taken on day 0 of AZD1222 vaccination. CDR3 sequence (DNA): TGTGCCAGTAGTATAGGTTTTCGGACAGTAAGGGAGACCCAGTACTTC. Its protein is CASSIGFRTVRETQYF.